This T cell receptor (beta chain) was obtained from a study of beta chain features in type 1 diabetes (dated by TCRdb to between 2017 and 2018). With regard to the full study: Patients and healthy donors did not differ in mean age, gender distribution, total cell number or subset yield. A total of roughly 99 million sorted cells were examined across all samples, and the number of cells per subset was strongly correlated with RNA yield. In the study, recently diagnosed type 1 diabetes patients and matched healthy donors were compared on the TCRB repertoires of their sorted circulating CD4+ T cell subsets. Regulatory and stem cell-like memory subsets were obtained from only 8 patients and roughly eight healthy donors, while naive and central memory subsets were obtained from all 30 or so donors. Overall study results and their limits: Naive, central memory and regulatory TCRB repertoires appeared to be more similar among patients than among healthy donors. Sequencing cDNA rather than genomic DNA could over-represent highly expressing activated cells, although activation and CD3 levels did not differ between groups. Only small numbers of individuals were included in the HLA sub-analyses, which left unresolved whether HLA type had any influence on TCRB rearrangement. Type 1 diabetes patients showed a moderate but significant shortening of TCRB CDR3 length in all four CD4+ subsets. Shorter templates might be favored by PCR, yet because patient and control samples were amplified and corrected together, any such skew would affect both groups equally. At VDJ recombination sites, patients with type 1 diabetes made fewer insertions and deleted more nucleotides, a pattern implying thymic rearrangement abnormalities.

The entire amount of isolated RNA was reverse transcribed using the High Capacity cDNA Reverse Transcription Kit, so the sequenced TCRB transcripts were expressed ones. Naive, central memory and regulatory T cell samples underwent deep immunoSEQ sequencing, averaging about 3.57 million total reads per sample. Sorted cells were lysed in RLT buffer, and RNA was extracted using DNase-treated RNeasy Micro or Mini kits according to cell number. Each cell subset was processed separately to prevent cross-contamination, with patient and healthy donor samples processed together. Using the immunoSEQ multiplex PCR, TCRB sequences were amplified from cDNA into 87-bp fragments spanning the CDR3 region. The amplicons were sequenced using the Illumina HiSeq platform. The original methods were these. PCR bias was computationally corrected using synthetic template baselines, reads within Hamming distance 2 were collapsed, and singletons that could not be merged were discarded. By aligning reads against IMGT, V, D and J genes, CDR3 length, and insertions or deletions at six rearrangement sites were assigned. Within each subset, clonotype counts were normalized to sorted cell number, and only after that were true diversity and Gini coefficients computed with the tcR R package. Repertoire sharing was quantified using the overlap coefficient calculated on TCRB nucleotide sequences. Out-of-frame TCRB sequences from naive cells were analyzed as a proxy for the pre-selection repertoire. The clones in this table, taken by TCRdb from immuneACCESS, are in-frame only. Not every clone is retained; where verified, under half of the shortfall comes from an unresolved V gene, and the cause of the rest is unknown. That table supplies the V and J calls and clone size; D and trimming were determined from the DNA. The sample contains more than 550,000 clones, over 11% of them found a single time. The ten largest clones represent roughly 0.04% of the sample.

This clone has only a few counts. The antigen this receptor binds is unknown. Base qualities are not at hand, and no much larger clone is one base apart. Each donor gave one peripheral blood draw, approximately 120 mL on average, collected into heparinised tubes. A BD FACSAria II and a panel including CD45RO, CCR7, CD25, CD127, CD95 and CD27 were used to sort naive, central memory, regulatory and stem cell-like memory CD4+ T cells. Purity was above 95% for every sorted population. Right away, PBMCs were isolated by Lymphoprep density gradient centrifugation and were stained directly, with no culture step. So that batch effects would be minimized, each experiment stained and sorted samples in pairs, pairing one healthy donor with one patient. Sequences were obtained from naive CD4+ T cells from blood. The cell subset or site label on this specimen signifies: true naive CD4+ T cells. The TCR comes from a man between 18 and 29 years old with type 1 diabetes.

The nucleotides are TGTGCCAGCAGCCCCCGACAGAGGGAGACCCAGTACTTC. It translates as CASSPRQRETQYF. Rearrangement joined TRBV7-9 to TRBJ2-5; a weak D assignment points to TRBD1 (5 bases agree). From a lookup of the germline V gene (reference sequence), CDR1 and CDR2 are SEHNR and FQNEAQ. V loses 5 bases of germline sequence and J loses 5 bases, and the interval between the two ends is 12 bases. The CDR3 goes from the cysteine to the phenylalanine over 13 residues. Only the CDR3 region is kept as DNA, spanning 39 bases read in frame from base 1.